This TCR beta chain was retrieved from a study of T cells in Graves' hyperthyroidism and ophthalmopathy. The CDR3 is 16 amino acids. CDR1 SGHKS and CDR2 YYEKEE come from the germline V gene (reference sequence). Trimming cost V 0 bases and J 1 base, with 11 bases left between them. What was amplified from RNA transcripts were TCR beta CDR3 regions. The HTBI primer set was used in a first-round RT-PCR of the TCR CDR3. TCRdb re-called the multiplex PCR reads through MiXCR, storing one row per CDR3 protein. The table has under 250,000 distinct CDR3 sequences, about 15% seen once; the top ten hold roughly 49%. A few counts support this clonotype.

This TCR was recovered from a woman in her forties or fifties with Graves' hyperthyroidism. The chain links TRBV5-5 to TRBJ1-5, with D tentatively TRBD1 (6 bases). Material for sequencing was blood. The CDR3 nucleotides are TGTGCCAGCAGCTTGGTTGGGGGGCACAGCAATCAGCCCCAGCATTTT. Translating gives CASSLVGGHSNQPQHF. The variable domain in full, completed from reference TRBV5-5 and TRBJ1-5, reads DAGVTQSPTHLIKTRGQQVTLRCSPISGHKSVSWYQQVLGQGPQFIFQYYEKEERGRGNFPDRFSARQFPNYSSELNVNALLLGDSALYLCASSLVGGHSNQPQHFGDGTRLSIL.